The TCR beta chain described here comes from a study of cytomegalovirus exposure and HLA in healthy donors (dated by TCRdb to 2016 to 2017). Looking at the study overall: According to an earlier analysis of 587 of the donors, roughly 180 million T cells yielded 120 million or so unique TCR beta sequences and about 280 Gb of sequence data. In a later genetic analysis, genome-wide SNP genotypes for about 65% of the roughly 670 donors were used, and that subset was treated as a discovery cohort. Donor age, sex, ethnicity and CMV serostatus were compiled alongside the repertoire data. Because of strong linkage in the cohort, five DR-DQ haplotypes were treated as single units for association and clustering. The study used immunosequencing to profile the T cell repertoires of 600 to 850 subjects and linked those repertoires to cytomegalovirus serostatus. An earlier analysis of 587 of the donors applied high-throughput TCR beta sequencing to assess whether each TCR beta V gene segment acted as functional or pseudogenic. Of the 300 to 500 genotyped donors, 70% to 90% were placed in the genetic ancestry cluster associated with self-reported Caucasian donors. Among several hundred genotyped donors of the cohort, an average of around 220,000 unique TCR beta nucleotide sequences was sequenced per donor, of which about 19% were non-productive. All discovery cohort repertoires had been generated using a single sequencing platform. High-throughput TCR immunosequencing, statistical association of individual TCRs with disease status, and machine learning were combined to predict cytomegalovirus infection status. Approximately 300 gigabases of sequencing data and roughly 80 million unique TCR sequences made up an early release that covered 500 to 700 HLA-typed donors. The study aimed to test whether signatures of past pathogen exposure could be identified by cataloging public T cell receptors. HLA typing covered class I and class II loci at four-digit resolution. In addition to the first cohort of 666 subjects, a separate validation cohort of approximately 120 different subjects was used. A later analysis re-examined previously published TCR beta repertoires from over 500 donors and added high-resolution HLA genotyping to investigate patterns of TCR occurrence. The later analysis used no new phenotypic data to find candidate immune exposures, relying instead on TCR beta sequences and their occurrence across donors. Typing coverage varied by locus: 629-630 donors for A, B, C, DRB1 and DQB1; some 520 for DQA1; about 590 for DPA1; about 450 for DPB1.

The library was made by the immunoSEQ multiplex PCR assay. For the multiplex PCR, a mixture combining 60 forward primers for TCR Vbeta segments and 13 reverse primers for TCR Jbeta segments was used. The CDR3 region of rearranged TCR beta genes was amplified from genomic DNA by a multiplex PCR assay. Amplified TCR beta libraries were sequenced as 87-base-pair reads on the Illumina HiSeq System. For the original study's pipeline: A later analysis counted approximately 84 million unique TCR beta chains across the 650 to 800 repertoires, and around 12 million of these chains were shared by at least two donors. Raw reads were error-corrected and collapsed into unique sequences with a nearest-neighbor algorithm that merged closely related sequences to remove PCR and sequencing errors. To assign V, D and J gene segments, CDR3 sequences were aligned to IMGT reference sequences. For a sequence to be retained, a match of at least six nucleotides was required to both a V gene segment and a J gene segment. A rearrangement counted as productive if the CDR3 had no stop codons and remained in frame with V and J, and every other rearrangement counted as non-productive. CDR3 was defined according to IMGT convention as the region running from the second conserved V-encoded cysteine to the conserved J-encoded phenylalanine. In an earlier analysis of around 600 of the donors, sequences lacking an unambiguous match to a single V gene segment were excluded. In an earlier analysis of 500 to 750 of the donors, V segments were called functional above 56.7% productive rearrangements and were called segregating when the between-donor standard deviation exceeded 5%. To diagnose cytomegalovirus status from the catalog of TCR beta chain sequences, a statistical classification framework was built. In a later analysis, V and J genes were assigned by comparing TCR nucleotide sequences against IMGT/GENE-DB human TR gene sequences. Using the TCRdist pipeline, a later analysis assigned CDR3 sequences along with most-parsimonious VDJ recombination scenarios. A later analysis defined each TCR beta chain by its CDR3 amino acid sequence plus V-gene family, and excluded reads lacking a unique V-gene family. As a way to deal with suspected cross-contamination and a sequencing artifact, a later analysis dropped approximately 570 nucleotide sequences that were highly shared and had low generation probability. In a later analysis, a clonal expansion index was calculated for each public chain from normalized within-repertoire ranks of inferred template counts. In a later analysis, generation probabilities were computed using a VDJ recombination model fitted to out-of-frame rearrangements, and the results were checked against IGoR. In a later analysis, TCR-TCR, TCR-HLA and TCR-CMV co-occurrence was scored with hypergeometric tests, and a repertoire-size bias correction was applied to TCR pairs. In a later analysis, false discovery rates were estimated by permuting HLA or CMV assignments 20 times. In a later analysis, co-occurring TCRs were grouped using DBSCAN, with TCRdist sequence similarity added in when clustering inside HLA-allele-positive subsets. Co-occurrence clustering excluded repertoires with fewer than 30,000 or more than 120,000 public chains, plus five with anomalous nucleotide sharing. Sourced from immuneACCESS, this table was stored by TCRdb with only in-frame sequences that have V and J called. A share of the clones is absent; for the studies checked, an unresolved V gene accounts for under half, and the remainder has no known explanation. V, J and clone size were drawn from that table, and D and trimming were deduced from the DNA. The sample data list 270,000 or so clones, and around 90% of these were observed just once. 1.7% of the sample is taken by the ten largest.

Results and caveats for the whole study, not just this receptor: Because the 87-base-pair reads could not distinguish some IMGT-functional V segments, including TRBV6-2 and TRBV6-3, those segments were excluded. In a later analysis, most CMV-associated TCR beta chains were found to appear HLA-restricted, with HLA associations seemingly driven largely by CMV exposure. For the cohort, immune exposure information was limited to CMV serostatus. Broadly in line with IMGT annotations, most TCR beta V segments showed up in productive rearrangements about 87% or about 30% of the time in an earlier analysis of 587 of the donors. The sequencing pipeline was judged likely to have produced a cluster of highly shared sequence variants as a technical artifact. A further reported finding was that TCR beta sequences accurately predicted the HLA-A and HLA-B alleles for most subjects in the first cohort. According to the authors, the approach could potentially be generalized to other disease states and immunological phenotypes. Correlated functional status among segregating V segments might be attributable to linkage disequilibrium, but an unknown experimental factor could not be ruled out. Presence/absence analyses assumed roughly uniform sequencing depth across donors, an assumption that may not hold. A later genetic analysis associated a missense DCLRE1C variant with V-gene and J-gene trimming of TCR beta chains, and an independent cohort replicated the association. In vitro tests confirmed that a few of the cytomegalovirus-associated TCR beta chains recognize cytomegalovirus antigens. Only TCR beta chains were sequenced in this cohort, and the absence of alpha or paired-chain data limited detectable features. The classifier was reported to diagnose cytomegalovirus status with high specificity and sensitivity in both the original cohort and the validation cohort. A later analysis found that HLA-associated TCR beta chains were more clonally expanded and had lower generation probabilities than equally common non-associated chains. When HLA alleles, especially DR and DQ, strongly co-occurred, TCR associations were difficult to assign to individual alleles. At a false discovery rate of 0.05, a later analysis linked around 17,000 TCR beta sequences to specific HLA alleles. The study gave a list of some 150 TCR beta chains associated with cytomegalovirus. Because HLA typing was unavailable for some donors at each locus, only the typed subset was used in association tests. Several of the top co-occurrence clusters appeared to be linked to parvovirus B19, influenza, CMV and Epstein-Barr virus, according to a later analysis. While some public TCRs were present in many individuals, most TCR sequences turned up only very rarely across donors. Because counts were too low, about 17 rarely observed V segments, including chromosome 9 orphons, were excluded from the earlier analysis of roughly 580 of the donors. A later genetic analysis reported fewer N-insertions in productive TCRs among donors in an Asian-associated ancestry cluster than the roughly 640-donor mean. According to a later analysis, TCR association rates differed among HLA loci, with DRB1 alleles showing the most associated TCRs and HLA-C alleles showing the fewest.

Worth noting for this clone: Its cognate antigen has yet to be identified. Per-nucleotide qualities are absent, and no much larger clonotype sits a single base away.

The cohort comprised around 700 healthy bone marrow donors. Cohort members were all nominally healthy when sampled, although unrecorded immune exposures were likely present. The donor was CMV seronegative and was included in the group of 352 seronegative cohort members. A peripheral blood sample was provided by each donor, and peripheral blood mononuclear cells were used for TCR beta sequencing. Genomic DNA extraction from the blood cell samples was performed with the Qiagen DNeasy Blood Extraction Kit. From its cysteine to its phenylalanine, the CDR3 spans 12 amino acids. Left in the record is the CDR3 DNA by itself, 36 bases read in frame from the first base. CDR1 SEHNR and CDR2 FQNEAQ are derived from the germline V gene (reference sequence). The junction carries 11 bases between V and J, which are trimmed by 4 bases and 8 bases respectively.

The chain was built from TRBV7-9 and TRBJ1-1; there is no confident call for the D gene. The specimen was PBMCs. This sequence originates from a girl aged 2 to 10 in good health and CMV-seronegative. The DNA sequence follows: TGTGCCAGCAGCTCCATGTCCAGGGAAGCTTTCTTT. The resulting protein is CASSSMSREAFF.